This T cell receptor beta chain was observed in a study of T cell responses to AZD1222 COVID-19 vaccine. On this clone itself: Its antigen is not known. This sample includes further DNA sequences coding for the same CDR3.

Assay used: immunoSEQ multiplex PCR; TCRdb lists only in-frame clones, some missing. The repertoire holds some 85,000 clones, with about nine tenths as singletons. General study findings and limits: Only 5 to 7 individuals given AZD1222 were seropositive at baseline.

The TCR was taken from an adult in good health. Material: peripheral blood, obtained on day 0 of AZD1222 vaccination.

The CDR3, as DNA: TGTGCCAGCTCACCCCCGGGACAGGGGGCTTACGAGCAGTACTTC. Protein: CASSPPGQGAYEQYF. This chain connects TRBV18 to TRBJ2-7; 12 bases fit TRBD1. CDR1 and CDR2 from the germline V gene are KGHSH and LQKENI. J was trimmed by 4 bases and V by 3 bases; bases with no gene match: 4. The length of the CDR3 is 15 residues.